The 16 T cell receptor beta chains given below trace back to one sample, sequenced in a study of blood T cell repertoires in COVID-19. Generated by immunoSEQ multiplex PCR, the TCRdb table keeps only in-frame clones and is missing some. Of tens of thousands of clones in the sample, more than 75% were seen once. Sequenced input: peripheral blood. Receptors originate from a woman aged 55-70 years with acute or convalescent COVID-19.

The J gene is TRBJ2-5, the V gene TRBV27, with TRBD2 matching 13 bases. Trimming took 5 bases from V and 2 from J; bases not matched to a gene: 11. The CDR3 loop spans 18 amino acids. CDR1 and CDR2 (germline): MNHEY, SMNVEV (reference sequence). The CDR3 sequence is CASSPPQRLAGGQETQYF. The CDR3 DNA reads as TGTGCCAGCAGTCCCCCCCAACGACTAGCGGGGGGACAAGAGACCCAGTACTTC.

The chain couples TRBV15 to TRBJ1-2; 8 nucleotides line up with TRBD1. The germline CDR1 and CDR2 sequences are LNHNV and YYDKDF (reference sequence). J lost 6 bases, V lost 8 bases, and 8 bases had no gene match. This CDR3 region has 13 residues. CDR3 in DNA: TGTGCCACCCTAGGACAGGGATGGGATGGCTACACCTTC. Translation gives CATLGQGWDGYTF.

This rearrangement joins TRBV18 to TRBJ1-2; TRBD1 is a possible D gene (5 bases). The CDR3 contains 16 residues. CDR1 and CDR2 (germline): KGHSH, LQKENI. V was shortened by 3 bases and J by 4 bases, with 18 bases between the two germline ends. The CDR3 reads CASSPRDGGAFYGYTF. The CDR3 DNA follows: TGTGCCAGCTCACCCCGGGACGGCGGGGCGTTCTATGGCTACACCTTC.

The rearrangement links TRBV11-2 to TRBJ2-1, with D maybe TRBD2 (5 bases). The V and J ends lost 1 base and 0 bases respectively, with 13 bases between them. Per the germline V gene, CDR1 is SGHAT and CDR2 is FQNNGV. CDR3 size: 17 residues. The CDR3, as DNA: TGTGCCAGCAGCTTAGGCCCCCAGCGGAGCTCCTACAATGAGCAGTTCTTC. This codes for CASSLGPQRSSYNEQFF.

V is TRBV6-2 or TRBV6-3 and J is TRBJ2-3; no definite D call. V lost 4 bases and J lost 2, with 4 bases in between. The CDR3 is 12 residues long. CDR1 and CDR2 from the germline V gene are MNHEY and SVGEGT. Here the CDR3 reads CASSSYTDTQYF. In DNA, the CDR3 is TGTGCCAGCAGTTCCTACACAGATACGCAGTATTTT.

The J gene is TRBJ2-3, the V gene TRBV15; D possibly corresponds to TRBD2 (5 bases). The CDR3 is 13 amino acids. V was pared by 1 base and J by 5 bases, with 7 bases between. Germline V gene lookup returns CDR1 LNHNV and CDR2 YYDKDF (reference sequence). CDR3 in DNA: TGTGCCACCAGCAGAGGCGGAGGAGATACGCAGTATTTT. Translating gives CATSRGGGDTQYF.

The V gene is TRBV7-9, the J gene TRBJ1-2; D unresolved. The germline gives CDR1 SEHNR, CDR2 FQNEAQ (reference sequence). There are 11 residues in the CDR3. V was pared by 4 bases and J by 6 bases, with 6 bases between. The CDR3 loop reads CASSSVNGYTF. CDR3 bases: TGTGCCAGCAGCTCTGTTAATGGCTACACCTTC.

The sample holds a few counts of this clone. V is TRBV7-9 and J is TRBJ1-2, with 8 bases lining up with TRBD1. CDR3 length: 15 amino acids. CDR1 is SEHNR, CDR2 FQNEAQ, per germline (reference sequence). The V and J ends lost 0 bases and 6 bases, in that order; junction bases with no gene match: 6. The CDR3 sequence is CASSLAGTGVNGYTF. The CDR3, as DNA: TGTGCCAGCAGCTTAGCCGGGACAGGCGTCAATGGCTACACCTTC.

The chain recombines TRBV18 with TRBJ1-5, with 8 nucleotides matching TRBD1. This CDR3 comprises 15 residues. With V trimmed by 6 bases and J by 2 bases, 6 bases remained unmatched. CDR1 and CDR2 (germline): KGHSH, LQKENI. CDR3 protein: CASSLGGQGNQPQHF. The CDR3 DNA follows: TGTGCCAGCTCCCTCGGGGGACAGGGCAATCAGCCCCAGCATTTT.

The CDR3 coding sequence is TGTGCCAGCAGTGAAAGGGGCAGGGATAGCAATCAGCCCCAGCATTTT. It codes for CASSERGRDSNQPQHF. This chain joins TRBV2 and TRBJ1-5; D is possibly TRBD1 (5 bases). This CDR3 region has 16 residues. V gave up 2 bases and J gave up 0 bases, with 11 bases separating them. Germline CDR1 reads SNHLY; CDR2 reads FYNNEI.

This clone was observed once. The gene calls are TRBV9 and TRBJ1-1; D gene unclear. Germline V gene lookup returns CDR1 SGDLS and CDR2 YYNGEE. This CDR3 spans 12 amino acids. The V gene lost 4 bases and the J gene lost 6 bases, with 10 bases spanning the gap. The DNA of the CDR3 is TGTGCCAGCAGCCCGTGGAGGTCTGAAGCTTTCTTT. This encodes CASSPWRSEAFF.

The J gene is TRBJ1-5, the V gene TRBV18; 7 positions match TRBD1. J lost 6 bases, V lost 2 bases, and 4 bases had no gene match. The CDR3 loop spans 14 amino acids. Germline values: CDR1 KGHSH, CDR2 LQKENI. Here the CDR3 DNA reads TGTGCCAGCTCACCAGAGACAGGGATTCAGCCCCAGCATTTT. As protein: CASSPETGIQPQHF.

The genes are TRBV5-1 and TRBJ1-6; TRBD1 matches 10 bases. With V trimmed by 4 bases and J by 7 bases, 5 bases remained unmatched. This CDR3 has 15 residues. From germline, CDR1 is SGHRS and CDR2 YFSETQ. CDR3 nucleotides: TGCGCCAGCAGCCCTGGACAGGGGGGCAATTCACCCCTCCACTTT. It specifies CASSPGQGGNSPLHF.

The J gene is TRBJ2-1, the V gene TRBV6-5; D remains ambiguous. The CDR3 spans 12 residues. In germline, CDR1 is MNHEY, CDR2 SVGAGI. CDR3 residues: CVAGRPYNEQFF. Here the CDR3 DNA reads TGTGTAGCCGGAAGACCCTACAATGAGCAGTTCTTC.

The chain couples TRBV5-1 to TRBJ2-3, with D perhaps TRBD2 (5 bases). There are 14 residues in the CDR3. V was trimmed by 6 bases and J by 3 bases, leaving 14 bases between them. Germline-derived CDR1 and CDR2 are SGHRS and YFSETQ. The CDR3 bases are TGCGCCAGCACCGAAGCGGTGGGGACAGATACGCAGTATTTT. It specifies CASTEAVGTDTQYF.

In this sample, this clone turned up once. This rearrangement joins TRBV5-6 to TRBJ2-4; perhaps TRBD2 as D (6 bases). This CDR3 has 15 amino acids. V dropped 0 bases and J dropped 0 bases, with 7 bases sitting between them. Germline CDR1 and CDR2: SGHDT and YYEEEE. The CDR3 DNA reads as TGTGCCAGCAGCTTGGCGGGACTAGCCAAAAACATTCAGTACTTC. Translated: CASSLAGLAKNIQYF. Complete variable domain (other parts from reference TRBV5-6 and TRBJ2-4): DAGVTQSPTHLIKTRGQQVTLRCSPKSGHDTVSWYQQALGQGPQFIFQYYEEEERQRGNFPDRFSGHQFPNYSSELNVNALLLGDSALYLCASSLAGLAKNIQYFGAGTRLSVL.